The next 9 T cell receptor beta chains were all read from a single sample in a study of T-cell memory formation after mild COVID-19. From the 5' RACE reads, TCRdb called clonotypes with MiXCR, one entry per CDR3 protein. Here the sample spans under 450,000 distinct CDR3 sequences, roughly a quarter being singletons. Material for sequencing was PBMCs or a T cell subset sorted from them (not recorded which). The receptor source for this set is an adult woman who had mild COVID-19 (a few samples of this study predate the infection). Cell type and time point are not known.

The sample holds a few counts of this clonotype. The chain links TRBV5-1 to TRBJ2-7; D is uncertain. V gave up 4 bases and J gave up 3 bases, with 8 bases separating them. The germline V gene encodes CDR1 SGHRS and CDR2 YFSETQ. CDR3 length: 12 amino acids. CDR3 coding DNA: TGCGCCAGCAGCGGCTCCCTCTACGAGCAGTACTTC. It encodes CASSGSLYEQYF.

The chain has TRBV4-2 and TRBJ2-1; perhaps D is TRBD1 or TRBD2 (5 bases each). The CDR3 is 15 amino acids. Trimming pared 6 bases from V and 0 bases from J, leaving 12 bases between. Looked up from germline, CDR1 is LGHNA and CDR2 is YNFKEQ. This CDR3 is CASRGDESSYNEQFF. CDR3 DNA sequence: TGTGCCAGCAGGGGGGACGAGAGCTCCTACAATGAGCAGTTCTTC.

This chain joins TRBV5-1 and TRBJ2-1, with D perhaps TRBD2 (6 bases). Germline V gene sequence: CDR1 SGHRS, CDR2 YFSETQ. This CDR3 is built from 15 residues. The V end was cut by 5 bases, the J end by 3 bases, with 15 bases between. CDR3: CASSRGTLDYNEQFF. CDR3 bases: TGCGCCAGCAGTCGCGGGACCCTGGACTACAATGAGCAGTTCTTC.

The rearrangement joins TRBV10-3 to TRBJ2-5; TRBD1 might be the D (6 bases). The germline gives CDR1 ENHRY, CDR2 SYGVKD. The CDR3 has 16 residues. V was cut by 0 bases and J by 0 bases, with 11 bases left in between. The CDR3 protein is CAISESGRGDQETQYF. The DNA for the CDR3 is TGTGCCATCAGTGAGTCGGGCAGGGGAGACCAAGAGACCCAGTACTTC.

In this sample, this clonotype turned up a few times. The rearrangement links TRBV6-5 to TRBJ1-6; 7 nucleotides line up with TRBD1. Per germline, CDR1 MNHEY and CDR2 SVGAGI. Trimming took 2 bases from V and 9 from J; bases not matched to a gene: 4. The CDR3 is 14 residues long. The CDR3 is CASSYIRGSSPLHF. CDR3 nucleotides: TGTGCCAGCAGTTACATCAGGGGGAGTTCACCCCTCCACTTT.

This chain links TRBV12-3 or TRBV12-4 with TRBJ2-7; unclear D gene. CDR3 length equals 12 residues. The V end lost 4 bases, the J end lost 2 bases, and 6 bases lay between the germline ends. CDR3 DNA: TGTGCCAGCAGTTCCACTCCCTACGAGCAGTACTTC. Protein product: CASSSTPYEQYF.

This clonotype was counted at least ten times. The chain combines TRBV24-1 with TRBJ2-1; 14 nucleotides match TRBD2. Germline-derived CDR1 and CDR2 are KGHDR and SFDVKD. The CDR3 has 20 amino acids. V gave up 2 bases and J gave up 0 bases; unmatched junction bases: 8. The CDR3 here is CATSDSWTSGRSSSYNEQFF. The CDR3 region has the DNA TGTGCCACCAGTGATTCCTGGACTAGCGGGAGGTCTAGCTCCTACAATGAGCAGTTCTTC.

The chain uses TRBV5-6 and TRBJ2-2; D perhaps matches TRBD1 (5 bases). V lost 3 bases to trimming and J lost 7 bases, with 16 bases between them. This CDR3 comprises 15 residues. CDR1 and CDR2 from the germline V gene are SGHDT and YYEEEE. CDR3 nucleotides: TGTGCCAGCAGCTCCGGGTCACTCCAGGGCGGGGAGCTGTTTTTT. Translation: CASSSGSLQGGELFF. The variable domain in full, completed from reference TRBV5-6 and TRBJ2-2, reads DAGVTQSPTHLIKTRGQQVTLRCSPKSGHDTVSWYQQALGQGPQFIFQYYEEEERQRGNFPDRFSGHQFPNYSSELNVNALLLGDSALYLCASSSGSLQGGELFFGEGSRLTVL.

The chain couples TRBV7-9 to TRBJ2-7; the match to TRBD1 covers 8 bases. In germline, CDR1 is SEHNR, CDR2 FQNEAQ (reference sequence). The length of the CDR3 is 15 residues. Trimming cost V 1 base and J 4 bases; bases outside gene matches: 6. CDR3 loop: CASSLGTGRIYEQYF. CDR3 nucleotide sequence: TGTGCCAGCAGCTTAGGGACAGGGCGAATATACGAGCAGTACTTC.